The next 26 T cell receptor beta chains were all read from a single sample in a study of response to subunit inactivated influenza vaccine. MiXCR, applied by TCRdb to the RT-PCR reads, yields one record per CDR3 protein. Found here are 400,000 to 650,000 distinct CDR3 sequences, more than 7% of them singletons; the top ten hold 10% to 15%. The sample here was PBMCs from blood, taken around 25 months after vaccination. Every receptor here comes from a man aged 45 to 70 who received an inactivated influenza vaccine.

This clonotype was found many times. The chain joins TRBV29-1 to TRBJ2-7; the D is unclear. Germline V gene data show CDR1 as SQVTM and CDR2 as ANQGSEA. There are 13 residues in the CDR3. V lost 1 base to trimming and J lost 2 bases, with 9 bases between them. The CDR3 region has the DNA TGCAGCGTTGAAGGTACGGCGACCTACGAGCAGTACTTC. This translates into CSVEGTATYEQYF.

The V gene is TRBV9, the J gene TRBJ2-3; 10 bases align to TRBD1. The V gene's germline CDR1 is SGDLS and CDR2 YYNGEE. The CDR3 loop spans 15 amino acids. The junction had 5 bases not matched to a gene; V was cut back by 4 bases and J by 3 bases. The CDR3 reads CASSPGTGATDTQYF. In nucleotides, the CDR3 is TGTGCCAGCAGCCCTGGGACAGGGGCAACAGATACGCAGTATTTT.

This clonotype was seen a few times. The rearrangement uses TRBV5-1 and TRBJ2-2, with 7 bases fitting TRBD2. The J segment lost 4 bases and the V segment lost 5 bases, leaving 11 bases of the junction unmatched. Germline V gives CDR1 SGHRS, CDR2 YFSETQ. This CDR3 spans 16 amino acids. The CDR3 DNA reads TGCGCCAGCAGTTTGACCGGGACTACCTTCACCGGGGAGCTGTTTTTT. It is translated as CASSLTGTTFTGELFF.

This clonotype came up many times. This rearrangement joins TRBV29-1 to TRBJ1-3, with no clear D. Germline values: CDR1 SQVTM, CDR2 ANQGSEA. V lost 6 bases and J lost 0, with 6 bases in between. The length of the CDR3 is 12 residues. CDR3 bases: TGCAGCGTGCACAGCTCTGGAAACACCATATATTTT. Its protein is CSVHSSGNTIYF.

The rearrangement uses TRBV5-4 and TRBJ2-7, with D maybe TRBD1 (6 bases). The CDR3 runs to 17 residues. Trimming shortened V by 3 bases and J by 2 bases, and 21 bases separated the two germline ends. Per the germline V gene, CDR1 is SGHNT and CDR2 is YYREEE (reference sequence). CDR3 loop: CASSSFPLGALPYEQYF. The CDR3 nucleotides are TGTGCCAGCAGCTCCTTCCCGTTGGGGGCCCTACCCTACGAGCAGTACTTC.

This clonotype appeared a few times. The V call is TRBV3-1, the J call TRBJ2-1; D is uncertain. V dropped 7 bases and J dropped 7 bases, with 8 bases sitting between them. CDR1 is LGHDT and CDR2 is YNNKEL in the germline V gene (reference sequence). The CDR3 loop spans 11 amino acids. DNA of the CDR3: TGTGCCAGCACTGAACATAATGAGCAGTTCTTC. This gives the protein CASTEHNEQFF.

This chain uses TRBV28 with TRBJ2-1, with a tentative D call TRBD2 (6 bases). This CDR3 contains 15 residues. The V gene lost 5 bases and the J gene lost 7 bases, with 18 bases spanning the gap. The germline V gene has CDR1 MDHEN and CDR2 SYDVKM. CDR3 bases: TGTGCCAGCAGTACTCCGGGACTGGGGGTTAATGAGCAGTTCTTC. Protein sequence: CASSTPGLGVNEQFF.

The chain is built from TRBV29-1 and TRBJ2-7, with D possibly TRBD1 on 5 matching bases. V was pared by 7 bases and J by 0 bases, with 13 bases between. CDR3 length: 13 amino acids. Germline CDR1 SQVTM, CDR2 ANQGSEA. This CDR3 reads CSARQPSSYEQYF. In nucleotides, the CDR3 is TGCAGCGCTAGACAGCCGTCCTCCTACGAGCAGTACTTC.

This clonotype was seen ten or more times. The chain employs TRBV27 and TRBJ2-7, with 7 positions matching TRBD2. With 3 bases clipped from V and 6 bases from J, the junction kept 5 bases outside the gene matches. This CDR3 is built from 13 residues. Germline V gene sequence: CDR1 MNHEY, CDR2 SMNVEV (reference sequence). CDR3 nucleotides: TGTGCCAGCAGTTTTGCGGGAGACCTCGAGCAGTACTTC. Translated, it gives CASSFAGDLEQYF.

For the CDR3, the DNA is TGCGCCAGCAGCTTGGCGAGCGGCGGCCCTAGCACAGATACGCAGTATTTT. Translating it yields CASSLASGGPSTDTQYF. The chain has TRBV5-1 and TRBJ2-3, with D possibly TRBD2 on 5 matching bases. The CDR3 loop spans 17 amino acids. V was shortened by 0 bases and J by 0 bases, with 14 bases between the two germline ends. The germline CDR1 and CDR2 sequences are SGHRS and YFSETQ.

In this sample, this clonotype turned up a few times. The V and J genes are TRBV15 and TRBJ2-1; D unclear. The germline V gene has CDR1 LNHNV and CDR2 YYDKDF (reference sequence). Trimming removed 3 bases from V and 7 bases from J, with 22 bases in between. The CDR3 is made up of 17 amino acids. In DNA, the CDR3 is TGTGCCACCAGCAGCCTGCCGGACCTAGGATCTTGGAATGAGCAGTTCTTC. This gives the protein CATSSLPDLGSWNEQFF.

At least ten counts were recorded for this clonotype. The V and J genes are TRBV12-3 or TRBV12-4 and TRBJ1-1, with a tentative D call TRBD1 (5 bases). V gave up 6 bases and J gave up 0 bases, with 11 bases separating them. CDR3 length: 14 residues. CDR3 coding DNA: TGTGCCAGCAGGACCGGACAATTGAACACTGAAGCTTTCTTT. It codes for CASRTGQLNTEAFF.

This clonotype was picked up a small number of times. CDR3: CASSASGEGFGQYF. For the CDR3, the DNA is TGTGCCAGCAGCGCTAGCGGGGAGGGATTTGGGCAGTACTTC. The rearrangement links TRBV7-9 to TRBJ2-7; 9 bases map to TRBD2. Germline assignment: CDR1 SEHNR and CDR2 FQNEAQ (reference sequence). The CDR3 is 14 residues long. V was clipped by 5 bases and J by 9 bases; unmatched bases: 11.

This clonotype was counted at least ten times. The chain combines TRBV9 with TRBJ2-1, with 11 bases that match TRBD2. V lost 3 bases, J lost 5 bases, and 7 bases stayed unmatched. Germline V gene data show CDR1 as SGDLS and CDR2 as YYNGEE. The CDR3 sequence is 16 residues long. The CDR3 sequence is CASSGTGTSGHNEQFF. CDR3 coding DNA: TGTGCCAGCAGCGGTACGGGGACTAGCGGCCACAATGAGCAGTTCTTC.

This clonotype was picked up many times. This CDR3 is CASSAWTGAGNTIYF. DNA for the CDR3: TGTGCCAGCAGCGCCTGGACAGGGGCTGGAAACACCATATATTTT. The chain combines TRBV11-2 with TRBJ1-3; 9 bases map to TRBD1. The germline V gene encodes CDR1 SGHAT and CDR2 FQNNGV. The CDR3 is 15 amino acids. V dropped 5 bases and J dropped 2; count of bases not matched to a gene: 4.

This clonotype has a handful of counts. The chain carries TRBV20-1 and TRBJ2-3, with TRBD1 matching over 9 bases. From germline, CDR1 is DFQATT and CDR2 SNEGSKA (reference sequence). The CDR3 has 14 amino acids. V trimming: 2 bases; J trimming: 3 bases; junction bases outside the gene matches: 3. The CDR3 DNA reads as TGCAGTGCTAGAAGGACAGGGGTAACAGATACGCAGTATTTT. Amino acid sequence: CSARRTGVTDTQYF.

In its sample, this clonotype was seen many times. The V and J genes are TRBV6-2 or TRBV6-3 and TRBJ1-5, with 7 bases matching TRBD1. CDR1 and CDR2 from the germline V gene are MNHEY and SVGEGT. V was clipped by 0 bases and J by 5 bases; unmatched bases: 10. The CDR3 consists of 17 residues. CDR3 DNA sequence: TGTGCCAGCAGTTACTCGATGACAGGGCTGTGGTATCAGCCCCAGCATTTT. Its protein product is CASSYSMTGLWYQPQHF.

This chain uses TRBV7-9 with TRBJ2-1; D is tentatively TRBD1 or TRBD2 (5 bases each). Trimming took off 2 bases at V and 5 bases at J, with 7 bases between the two ends. Per germline, CDR1 SEHNR and CDR2 FQNEAQ (reference sequence). CDR3 length equals 13 residues. The CDR3 protein is CASSLRGDNEQFF. CDR3 nucleotides: TGTGCCAGCAGCTTAAGGGGAGACAATGAGCAGTTCTTC. The variable domain in full, completed from reference TRBV7-9 and TRBJ2-1, reads DTGVSQNPRHKITKRGQNVTFRCDPISEHNRLYWYRQTLGQGPEFLTYFQNEAQLEKSRLLSDRFSAERPKGSFSTLEIQRTEQGDSAMYLCASSLRGDNEQFFGPGTRLTVL.

In this sample, this clonotype turned up a few times. The chain couples TRBV6-2 or TRBV6-3 to TRBJ1-5; D is possibly TRBD1 (5 bases). Germline CDR1 reads MNHEY; CDR2 reads SVGEGT. This CDR3 region has 16 residues. The V gene lost 2 bases and the J gene lost 10 bases, with 21 bases spanning the gap. CDR3 amino acids: CASSYRPGSRAEPQHF. CDR3 nucleotides: TGTGCCAGCAGTTACCGTCCAGGGTCGAGGGCGGAACCCCAGCATTTT.

The rearrangement uses TRBV29-1 and TRBJ2-7; 10 bases line up with TRBD2. The CDR3 spans 11 residues. V was clipped by 4 bases and J by 7 bases; unmatched bases: 1. Germline V gene sequence: CDR1 SQVTM, CDR2 ANQGSEA. The CDR3 region is CSVGLAGEQYF. CDR3 coding DNA: TGCAGCGTTGGACTAGCGGGTGAGCAGTACTTC.

This CDR3 reads CASSLSPGTGNGYTF. CDR3 DNA: TGTGCCAGCAGTTTATCGCCGGGGACAGGGAATGGCTACACCTTC. The chain has TRBV27 and TRBJ1-2; 9 bases agree with TRBD1. Germline V gives CDR1 MNHEY, CDR2 SMNVEV (reference sequence). This CDR3 is 15 amino acids long. The trim removed 0 bases at V and 6 bases at J, leaving 5 bases unmatched.

The sample holds many counts of this clonotype. The chain couples TRBV6-2 or TRBV6-3 to TRBJ1-1; the D gene is possibly TRBD1 (5 bases). Germline-derived CDR1 and CDR2 are MNHEY and SVGEGT. V was pared by 2 bases and J by 4 bases, with 17 bases between. This CDR3 is 16 amino acids long. The CDR3: CASSYGNPGRGTEAFF. CDR3 nucleotides: TGTGCCAGCAGTTACGGGAATCCGGGGAGGGGCACTGAAGCTTTCTTT.

V usage is TRBV4-1 and J usage is TRBJ2-4; no firm D call. The ends were cut back, 0 bases at V and 7 bases at J, with 13 bases in the middle. CDR3 length: 15 residues. Germline-derived CDR1 and CDR2 are MGHRA and YSYEKL. The CDR3 is CASSQEGERKNIQYF. As DNA, the CDR3 is TGCGCCAGCAGCCAAGAAGGCGAAAGGAAGAACATTCAGTACTTC.

The J gene is TRBJ2-1, the V gene TRBV7-6; the match to TRBD2 covers 9 bases. CDR3 length equals 16 residues. Germline CDR1 reads SGHVS; CDR2 reads FNYEAQ. The V segment lost 2 bases and the J segment 5 bases; nucleotides outside the gene matches: 7. The CDR3 here is CASSLSRGRGNNEQFF. As DNA, the CDR3 is TGTGCCAGCAGCTTATCCCGCGGGAGGGGTAACAATGAGCAGTTCTTC.

As to this clonotype: The junction departs from germline at one end; a sequencing error may be responsible. The chain is built from TRBV5-1 and TRBJ2-5, with 12 bases aligning to TRBD2. The CDR3 is 14 residues long. Germline loops: CDR1 SGHRS, CDR2 YFSETQ. This CDR3 is CASMTSGGEETKYF. The CDR3 nucleotides read TGCGCCAGCATGACTAGCGGGGGAGAAGAGACCAAGTACTTC.

The chain carries TRBV6-9 and TRBJ2-5; 7 positions agree with TRBD1. The CDR3 consists of 12 residues. With 6 bases clipped from V and 5 bases from J, the junction kept 3 bases outside the gene matches. Germline loops: CDR1 MNHGY, CDR2 SVAAGI. Written as DNA, the CDR3 is TGTGCCAGCAGGATACAGGGGGAGACCCAGTACTTC. Its translation is CASRIQGETQYF.